The 13 T cell receptor beta chains reported below all come from one sample, sequenced in a study of radiation and T cells in renal cell carcinoma. Specified time point: blood 4 weeks post-SBRT, at nephrectomy. Treatment in this sample: 15 Gy SBRT to primary tumor, nephrectomy 4 weeks later. The method was immunoSEQ multiplex PCR; TCRdb's version includes in-frame clones alone and lacks a portion of them. Of about 170,000 clones in the sample, 88% were seen once. Sequences were derived from blood, sampled from a patient whose treatment included radiotherapy and nephrectomy. The receptors were gathered from a woman in her forties or fifties with renal cell carcinoma.

This sequence joins TRBV19 and TRBJ1-1, with D tentatively TRBD1 (5 bases). This CDR3 spans 17 amino acids. Germline V gene data show CDR1 as LNHDA and CDR2 as SQIVND (reference sequence). V shed 9 bases and J shed 0 bases, with 23 bases lying between them. CDR3 protein: CASAGRDSGRLNTEAFF. DNA for the CDR3: TGTGCCAGCGCAGGGCGGGATAGTGGACGGCTGAACACTGAAGCTTTCTTT. Together with reference TRBV19 and TRBJ1-1, the CDR3 gives the full variable domain: DGGITQSPKYLFRKEGQNVTLSCEQNLNHDAMYWYRQDPGQGLRLIYYSQIVNDFQKGDIAEGYSVSREKKESFPLTVTSAQKNPTAFYLCASAGRDSGRLNTEAFFGQGTRLTVV.

The V call is TRBV7-6, the J call TRBJ2-7; D may match TRBD1 or TRBD2 (5 bases each). The CDR3 has 12 residues. Germline V lookup: CDR1 SGHVS, CDR2 FNYEAQ. V was shortened by 4 bases and J by 5 bases, with 9 bases between the two germline ends. This CDR3 is CASSYGTDEQYF. The DNA for the CDR3 is TGTGCCAGCAGCTACGGGACCGACGAGCAGTACTTC.

The V call is TRBV5-1, the J call TRBJ2-1; D is perhaps TRBD1 (6 bases). V lost 2 bases and J lost 5, with 8 bases in between. The CDR3 totals 13 residues. Germline CDR1 SGHRS, CDR2 YFSETQ. The CDR3 loop reads CASSFGQHNEQFF. CDR3 DNA sequence: TGCGCCAGCAGCTTTGGACAGCACAATGAGCAGTTCTTC.

In this sample, this clone turned up a few times. This rearrangement joins TRBV5-4 to TRBJ1-2, with 11 bases lining up with TRBD1. The CDR3 runs to 14 residues. Germline CDR1 is SGHNT and CDR2 is YYREEE (reference sequence). Unmatched junction bases numbered 2, after V lost 3 bases and J lost 4 bases. As DNA, the CDR3 is TGTGCCAGCAGCTGGGGACAGGGGGTCTATGGCTACACCTTC. The encoded protein is CASSWGQGVYGYTF.

The rearrangement links TRBV30 to TRBJ1-2; D uncertain. Germline loops: CDR1 GTSNPN, CDR2 SVGIG (reference sequence). Trimming took 0 bases from V and 12 from J, leaving 14 bases between them. The CDR3 spans 12 residues. CDR3 coding DNA: TGTGCCTGGAGTGTACCCGGGCCCCTCCACACCTTC. Translation gives CAWSVPGPLHTF.

This chain joins TRBV5-1 and TRBJ2-1, with 7 bases that match TRBD2. The CDR3 has 17 amino acids. The ends lost 0 bases at V and 4 bases at J; junction bases unmatched: 10. Germline V CDR1 and CDR2: SGHRS, YFSETQ. The CDR3 reads CASSLERLADDYNEQFF. The CDR3 DNA is TGCGCCAGCAGCTTGGAGCGGCTAGCGGACGATTACAATGAGCAGTTCTTC.

The chain recombines TRBV15 with TRBJ1-2, with D tentatively TRBD1 (5 bases). Germline V lookup: CDR1 LNHNV, CDR2 YYDKDF (reference sequence). This CDR3 comprises 15 residues. V lost 5 bases and J lost 2, with 15 bases in between. The chain's CDR3 is CATSPRMTENYGYTF. CDR3 sequence (DNA): TGTGCCACCAGCCCACGTATGACAGAGAACTATGGCTACACCTTC.

The chain couples TRBV6-5 to TRBJ1-2, with D maybe TRBD1 (5 bases). This CDR3 has 15 residues. Germline lookup yields CDR1 MNHEY and CDR2 SVGAGI. Trimming stripped 0 bases from V and 7 bases from J, with 15 bases between. CDR3 region: CASSYSERQGRGYTF. CDR3 DNA sequence: TGTGCCAGCAGTTACTCCGAACGGCAGGGTCGTGGCTACACCTTC.

The rearrangement links TRBV6-6 to TRBJ1-3, with D hard to call. From germline, CDR1 is MNHNY and CDR2 SVGAGI (reference sequence). With 7 bases removed from V and 0 bases from J, the gap between germline ends came to 13 bases. CDR3 length: 15 amino acids. CDR3 protein: CASTSRTASGNTIYF. The CDR3 bases are TGTGCCAGCACCTCACGCACGGCCTCTGGAAACACCATATATTTT.

This chain joins TRBV4-2 and TRBJ2-3; TRBD2 matches at 8 bases. The CDR3 totals 16 residues. After removal of 0 bases from V and 3 bases from J, the junction contained 5 bases not matched to a gene. CDR1 is LGHNA, CDR2 YNFKEQ, per germline. This CDR3 reads CASSQEAGGNTDTQYF. CDR3 DNA: TGTGCCAGCAGCCAAGAGGCGGGGGGAAATACAGATACGCAGTATTTT.

The gene calls are TRBV7-9 and TRBJ2-1; TRBD2 matches 12 bases. Germline assignment: CDR1 SEHNR and CDR2 FQNEAQ (reference sequence). With 5 bases clipped from V and 2 bases from J, the junction kept 13 bases outside the gene matches. The CDR3 runs to 19 residues. For the CDR3, the DNA is TGTGCCAGCAGCCCTGCAGTCCGGGCTAGCGGGGGGGCCTACAATGAGCAGTTCTTC. The encoded protein is CASSPAVRASGGAYNEQFF.

The V call is TRBV19, the J call TRBJ1-3; no definite D call. Germline-derived CDR1 and CDR2 are LNHDA and SQIVND (reference sequence). The CDR3 sequence is 13 residues long. Between the trimmed V and J ends, which lost 5 bases and 2 bases, there was a span of 7 bases. CDR3 amino acids: CASSPLTGNTIYF. In nucleotides, the CDR3 is TGTGCCAGTAGTCCTCTGACTGGAAACACCATATATTTT.

This clone was observed a few times. This chain joins TRBV2 and TRBJ1-1, with D tentatively TRBD1 (6 bases). Trimming left V 8 bases short and J 5 bases short, with 18 bases between. The germline V gene encodes CDR1 SNHLY and CDR2 FYNNEI. The CDR3 is made up of 14 amino acids. For the CDR3, the DNA is TGTGCCAGCGCACTGGGGGCAGGGCGGACTGAAGCTTTCTTT. Protein product: CASALGAGRTEAFF.